The next 12 T cell receptor beta chains were all read from a single sample in a study of T cells in Graves' hyperthyroidism and ophthalmopathy. Template material for amplifying TCR beta CDR3 regions consisted of RNA transcripts. HTBI primers drove first-round RT-PCR of the TCR CDR3. Each CDR3 protein gets one entry after TCRdb re-called the multiplex PCR reads with MiXCR. The profile shows around 430,000 distinct CDR3 sequences, about 15% of them singletons. The sample comprised blood. Receptors were obtained from a young woman with Graves' hyperthyroidism.

In this sample, this clonotype turned up many times. V gene TRBV11-3 combines with J gene TRBJ2-1; 7 bases fit TRBD1. V shed 1 base, J shed 5 bases, and the junction held 2 bases outside the gene matches. The V gene's germline CDR1 is SGHNT and CDR2 YENEEA. This CDR3 is built from 14 residues. CDR3 sequence reads: CASSLAQGNNEQFF. The CDR3 nucleotides are TGTGCCAGCAGCTTAGCACAGGGGAACAATGAGCAGTTCTTC.

This clonotype was counted only a few times. This chain uses TRBV4-1 with TRBJ2-5; D is undetermined. Trimming left V 1 base short and J 2 bases short, with 17 bases between. The CDR3 is made up of 17 amino acids. Germline V gives CDR1 MGHRA, CDR2 YSYEKL. DNA for the CDR3: TGCGCCAGCAGCCAAGTTGGATCTAGAGCGAGGCAAGAGACCCAGTACTTC. Its protein product is CASSQVGSRARQETQYF.

This clonotype was picked up a small number of times. The J gene is TRBJ1-4, the V gene TRBV29-1; D is unresolved. Germline V gene sequence: CDR1 SQVTM, CDR2 ANQGSEA. V lost 3 bases and J 0 bases, leaving 8 bases between the germline ends. CDR3 size: 14 residues. The CDR3 DNA reads TGCAGCGTTGATCTGGGAGCAACTAATGAAAAACTGTTTTTT. Its translation: CSVDLGATNEKLFF.

This clonotype turned up a few times. The chain employs TRBV29-1 and TRBJ2-7; maybe TRBD1 (6 bases). This CDR3 region has 13 residues. Trimming pared 6 bases from V and 5 bases from J, leaving 17 bases between. The V gene's germline CDR1 is SQVTM and CDR2 ANQGSEA. The CDR3 DNA sequence: TGCAGCGTCCGACTCGTGGACAGAAACGAGCAGTACTTC. Translated: CSVRLVDRNEQYF.

This clonotype was picked up many times. This rearrangement joins TRBV20-1 to TRBJ1-6, with D hard to call. Trimming shortened V by 0 bases and J by 9 bases, and 15 bases separated the two germline ends. CDR1 is DFQATT and CDR2 is SNEGSKA in the germline V gene (reference sequence). This CDR3 comprises 15 residues. Here the CDR3 DNA reads TGCAGTGCTAGAGATTCAGCCAGGCCGGGTTCACCCCTCCACTTT. Amino acid sequence: CSARDSARPGSPLHF.

This clonotype was observed many times. The V gene is TRBV6-4, the J gene TRBJ2-2; D ambiguous. CDR1 MRHNA and CDR2 SNTAGT come from the germline V gene. CDR3 length: 13 amino acids. Trimming left V 8 bases short and J 2 bases short, with 9 bases between. The CDR3 sequence: CASFFLNTGELFF. The CDR3 coding sequence is TGTGCCAGCTTCTTTCTCAACACCGGGGAGCTGTTTTTT.

This clonotype came up a few times. J is TRBJ2-1 and V is TRBV14; TRBD1 aligns across 7 bases. The trim removed 3 bases at V and 3 bases at J, leaving 5 bases unmatched. The CDR3 contains 15 residues. The germline V gene encodes CDR1 SGHDN and CDR2 FVKESK. Here the CDR3 reads CASSQDRRLYNEQFF. CDR3 in DNA: TGTGCCAGCAGCCAGGACAGGCGCCTCTACAATGAGCAGTTCTTC.

The chain has TRBV4-1 and TRBJ2-7; 7 bases agree with TRBD2. V was clipped by 0 bases and J by 2 bases; unmatched bases: 10. Looked up from germline, CDR1 is MGHRA and CDR2 is YSYEKL. The CDR3 sequence is 17 residues long. Written as DNA, the CDR3 is TGCGCCAGCAGCCAAGAATCGTCTGGGGACTATACCTACGAGCAGTACTTC. It codes for CASSQESSGDYTYEQYF.

This chain joins TRBV19 and TRBJ2-1; D is perhaps TRBD2 (5 bases). In germline, CDR1 is LNHDA, CDR2 SQIVND (reference sequence). The length of the CDR3 is 15 residues. V was clipped by 7 bases and J by 0 bases, with 13 bases between them. As DNA, the CDR3 is TGTGCCAGTACCCCGGACTTATCCTCCTACAATGAGCAGTTCTTC. It translates to CASTPDLSSYNEQFF.

This clonotype has a handful of counts. The chain employs TRBV24-1 and TRBJ2-7; no clear D. V was pared by 4 bases and J by 5 bases, with 17 bases between. CDR1 is KGHDR, CDR2 SFDVKD, per germline. The CDR3 runs to 15 residues. The CDR3 spells CATSEGIVGRNEQYF. CDR3 DNA: TGTGCCACCAGTGAGGGGATAGTAGGCAGGAACGAGCAGTACTTC.

This clonotype was counted at least ten times. The chain recombines TRBV28 with TRBJ1-4, with 9 bases matching TRBD1. Germline V gene sequence: CDR1 MDHEN, CDR2 SYDVKM. V dropped 1 base and J dropped 8; count of bases not matched to a gene: 14. The CDR3 runs to 18 residues. The DNA of the CDR3 is TGTGCCAGCAGTTTATTCCCTGAGAAGACAGGGGGGTACGAAAAACTGTTTTTT. It translates to CASSLFPEKTGGYEKLFF.

This clonotype was seen at least ten times. V is TRBV3-1 and J is TRBJ2-1; D tentatively fits TRBD1 or TRBD2 (6 bases each). Trimming stripped 0 bases from V and 9 bases from J, with 12 bases between. The germline V gene encodes CDR1 LGHDT and CDR2 YNNKEL (reference sequence). This CDR3 comprises 14 residues. In DNA, the CDR3 is TGTGCCAGCAGCCAAGAGCCGGGGGCCGGTGAGCAGTTCTTC. Amino acids: CASSQEPGAGEQFF.